This paragraph reports one T cell receptor (beta chain). Its antigen is as yet unknown. This specimen belongs to a study of CD8+ T cells in alopecia areata. On the study more broadly: Treatment of the treated patients consisted of oral tofacitinib, 5 to 10 mg twice daily.

Study results and caveats: Scalp specimens additionally yield sequences from normal skin's resident alphabeta T cells. Normal scalp had lower clonality than lesional scalp, with alopecia totalis/universalis lesions showing this most strongly. Clarity of TCR sharing across patients fell short of that in mice, possibly HLA-related.

The V gene's germline CDR1 is SGHDT and CDR2 YYEEEE. The CDR3 extends over 14 amino acids. The V gene lost 0 bases and the J gene lost 3 bases, with 9 bases spanning the gap. cDNA serving as the sequencing template came from extracted, reverse transcribed RNA. TCRdb's copy holds only in-frame clones and misses some; the assay was immunoSEQ multiplex PCR. This repertoire shows 140,000 to 150,000 clones, around 47% found once; its top ten account for about 6.4%. The chain carries TRBV5-6 and TRBJ1-2; TRBD1 might be the D (6 bases). Sequencing input: CD4+ T cells sorted from blood. This clonotype was obtained from a human donor with alopecia areata. CDR3: CASSLGGQHYGYTF. DNA for the CDR3: TGTGCCAGCAGCTTGGGGGGGCAGCACTATGGCTACACCTTC. Drawing the rest from reference TRBV5-6 and TRBJ1-2, the complete variable domain is DAGVTQSPTHLIKTRGQQVTLRCSPKSGHDTVSWYQQALGQGPQFIFQYYEEEERQRGNFPDRFSGHQFPNYSSELNVNALLLGDSALYLCASSLGGQHYGYTFGSGTRLTVV.